The 9 T cell receptor beta chains below were found in one sample sequenced in a study of blood T cell repertoires in COVID-19 (TCRdb year 2020). Libraries were made using the immunoSEQ multiplex PCR assay. TCRdb mirrors the immuneACCESS table, restricted to in-frame sequences. Some clones are absent from its copies; in checked studies, under half trace to an unresolved V gene, and the reason for the others is unknown. Across this sample there are about 120,000 clones, with around three quarters seen only once. The ten largest clonotypes hold roughly 2% of the sample. The sequencing input was peripheral blood. These receptors originate from a woman in her seventies with acute or convalescent COVID-19.

The rearrangement uses TRBV19 and TRBJ2-5; 7 bases fit TRBD2. CDR1 LNHDA and CDR2 SQIVND come from the germline V gene (reference sequence). J lost 5 bases, V lost 4 bases, and 7 bases had no gene match. The CDR3 is 14 residues long. CDR3 DNA: TGTGCCAGTAGTAATACGGGAGGAGGGGAGACCCAGTACTTC. Protein: CASSNTGGGETQYF.

This chain connects TRBV27 to TRBJ2-7; TRBD1 agrees at 8 bases. CDR3 length: 13 amino acids. Germline-derived CDR1 and CDR2 are MNHEY and SMNVEV (reference sequence). V lost 4 bases to trimming and J lost 5 bases; unmatched junction nucleotides: 4. The CDR3 DNA reads as TGTGCCAGCAGTTCGCCGGACAGGGACGAGCAGTACTTC. This gives the protein CASSSPDRDEQYF.

The rearrangement links TRBV6-1 to TRBJ1-5; TRBD1 is a possible D gene (5 bases). V was trimmed by 3 bases and J by 5 bases, leaving 14 bases between them. This CDR3 is built from 15 residues. CDR1 and CDR2 (germline): MNHNS, SASEGT. In DNA, the CDR3 is TGTGCCAGCAGTGAGGCTGGAGGGGCGGATCAGCCCCAGCATTTT. Its translation: CASSEAGGADQPQHF.

This clone turned up a few times. The V call is TRBV21-1, the J call TRBJ1-2; the D call in the table, TRBD1, was not verified against the DNA. TRBV21-1 corresponds to a pseudogene. The CDR3 extends over 18 amino acids. The chain's CDR3 is CASSFTPAVGRAFWGYTF. The CDR3 DNA reads as TGTGCCAGCAGTTTTACTCCGGCCGTGGGCAGAGCCTTTTGGGGCTACACCTTC.

DNA of the CDR3: TGTGCCAGCAGCTTAGATCTTCCACAGGGAGGGACCGGGGAGCTGTTTTTT. Encoded protein: CASSLDLPQGGTGELFF. The chain links TRBV11-2 to TRBJ2-2; D perhaps matches TRBD2 (7 bases). In germline, CDR1 is SGHAT, CDR2 FQNNGV. Deletions cut 0 bases from V and 5 bases from J, with 16 bases between. The CDR3 runs to 17 residues. The full variable domain, with the rest looked up from reference TRBV11-2 and TRBJ2-2, is EAGVAQSPRYKIIEKRQSVAFWCNPISGHATLYWYQQILGQGPKLLIQFQNNGVVDDSQLPKDRFSAERLKGVDSTLKIQPAKLEDSAVYLCASSLDLPQGGTGELFFGEGSRLTVL.

The rearrangement links TRBV19 to TRBJ1-6; 9 nucleotides match TRBD1. The J segment lost 6 bases and the V segment lost 3 bases, leaving 15 bases of the junction unmatched. The CDR3 length is 19 residues. Germline V gives CDR1 LNHDA, CDR2 SQIVND (reference sequence). For the CDR3, the DNA is TGTGCCAGTAGTATTAAATTGGACAGGGGACTTTCTGGTAATTCACCCCTCCACTTT. It is translated as CASSIKLDRGLSGNSPLHF.

This clone was recorded only once. This chain connects TRBV7-2 to TRBJ1-5, with 8 bases aligning to TRBD1. This CDR3 has 15 amino acids. Germline trimming cut 5 bases from V and 4 bases from J; bases unmatched to any gene: 7. CDR1 is SGHTA, CDR2 FQGNSA, per germline. CDR3 bases: TGTGCCAGCAGCCAGACAGGGGTTGGAAATCAGCCCCAGCATTTT. As protein: CASSQTGVGNQPQHF.

This chain uses TRBV2 with TRBJ1-1; tentatively, D is TRBD1 (6 bases). This CDR3 is built from 13 residues. The germline gives CDR1 SNHLY, CDR2 FYNNEI. Trimming pared 8 bases from V and 5 bases from J, leaving 15 bases between. The CDR3 nucleotides are TGTGCCAGCGCCGGGGGGGGCCGGACTGAAGCTTTCTTT. This gives the protein CASAGGGRTEAFF. Full variable domain (outside the CDR3, taken from reference TRBV2 and TRBJ1-1): EPEVTQTPSHQVTQMGQEVILRCVPISNHLYFYWYRQILGQKVEFLVSFYNNEISEKSEIFDDQFSVERPDGSNFTLKIRSTKLEDSAMYFCASAGGGRTEAFFGQGTRLTVV.

The V and J genes are TRBV1 and TRBJ1-5. TRBV1 is a pseudogene segment. The CDR3 is 14 residues long. The CDR3 nucleotides are TGCACCAGCAGCCGAGGATGGAGGCATCAGCCCCAGCATTTT. Translating it yields CTSSRGWRHQPQHF.